The following is a T cell receptor (beta chain) sequence with its context. CDR3 length equals 15 residues. V shed 5 bases and J 4 bases; nucleotides not matched to a gene: 5. From germline, CDR1 is MNHNY and CDR2 SVGAGI (reference sequence). One Seattle source followed patients from active infection through their disease course. This sample is part of a study of blood T cell repertoires in COVID-19. At the level of the study: Collection of acute and convalescent COVID-19 samples took place in the United States, Italy and Spain.

As originally analysed: Scientists estimated how many nucleated cells there were by amplifying reference gene primers. The data were produced by immunoSEQ multiplex PCR, yet TCRdb's version contains in-frame clones alone and is incomplete. D and trimming were read from the DNA, whereas the V and J calls and clone size are those reported in that table. The sample carries around 270,000 clones, approximately 85% recorded once. This sequence originates from a human donor with COVID-19, enrolled during active disease. The donor label of this sample is uncertain. The chain joins TRBV6-6 to TRBJ2-1; TRBD2 aligns across 10 bases. Sequenced material: peripheral blood. The CDR3, as DNA: TGTGCCAGCAGTCAGCTACTAGCGGGGTACAATGAGCAGTTCTTC. Translation gives CASSQLLAGYNEQFF.